What follows are 8 T cell receptor beta chains derived from one specimen sequenced in a study of blood T cell repertoires in COVID-19. Method: immunoSEQ multiplex PCR; TCRdb's copy keeps in-frame clones and lacks some. The sample carries 350,000 to 550,000 clones, roughly 91% recorded once. Sequenced material: peripheral blood. The receptors were gathered from a woman in her 30s with acute or convalescent COVID-19.

V usage is TRBV5-6 and J usage is TRBJ2-1; TRBD2 aligns across 8 bases. CDR1 SGHDT and CDR2 YYEEEE come from the germline V gene. J lost 4 bases, V lost 0 bases, and 3 bases had no gene match. This CDR3 is 15 amino acids long. CDR3 sequence reads: CASSLAGGAYNEQFF. CDR3 coding DNA: TGTGCCAGCAGCTTGGCCGGGGGGGCTTACAATGAGCAGTTCTTC.

The chain carries TRBV12-5 and TRBJ2-3, with TRBD2 matching 8 bases. V was clipped by 2 bases and J by 4 bases; unmatched bases: 8. CDR1 and CDR2 from the germline V gene are LGHNT and FRNRAP. The CDR3 length is 16 residues. The CDR3 protein is CASGLWTSFYADTQYF. Written as DNA, the CDR3 is TGTGCTAGTGGTTTGTGGACTAGCTTTTACGCAGATACGCAGTATTTT.

The chain recombines TRBV7-3 with TRBJ1-1; 8 bases are a match to TRBD1. Germline lookup yields CDR1 SGHTA and CDR2 FQGTGA. The CDR3 totals 16 residues. The trim removed 1 base at V and 6 bases at J, leaving 10 bases unmatched. The DNA for the CDR3 is TGTGCCAGCAGCTTAATTTCCGGCAGGGGGCTTGCTGAAGCTTTCTTT. Protein: CASSLISGRGLAEAFF.

About this clone itself: The sample has other DNA sequences that encode this CDR3 too. The rearrangement links TRBV19 to TRBJ1-5; D is undetermined. This CDR3 contains 14 residues. The ends were cut back, 3 bases at V and 6 bases at J, with 12 bases in the middle. Germline CDR1 reads LNHDA; CDR2 reads SQIVND (reference sequence). The CDR3 spells CASSISRGSQPQHF. Here the CDR3 DNA reads TGTGCCAGTAGTATTAGCCGGGGATCTCAGCCCCAGCATTTT.

This chain joins TRBV9 and TRBJ2-5; 11 bases fit TRBD2. The CDR3 consists of 15 residues. With V trimmed by 4 bases and J by 4 bases, 6 bases remained unmatched. Germline CDR1 is SGDLS and CDR2 is YYNGEE. This CDR3 is CASSTVAGGSETQYF. The CDR3 nucleotides read TGTGCCAGCAGCACAGTAGCGGGGGGGTCAGAGACCCAGTACTTC. The entire variable domain, with the rest obtained from reference TRBV9 and TRBJ2-5, is as follows: DSGVTQTPKHLITATGQRVTLRCSPRSGDLSVYWYQQSLDQGLQFLIQYYNGEERAKGNILERFSAQQFPDLHSELNLSSLELGDSALYFCASSTVAGGSETQYFGPGTRLLVL.

Only a few counts were recorded for this clone. The genes are TRBV2 and TRBJ2-7; tentative D call: TRBD2 (5 bases). There are 14 residues in the CDR3. V lost 4 bases and J lost 3, with 13 bases in between. CDR1 and CDR2 (germline): SNHLY, FYNNEI. Here the CDR3 DNA reads TGTGCCAGCAGTGCGTCAGTGAGGGTCTACGAGCAGTACTTC. This codes for CASSASVRVYEQYF.

This chain uses TRBV5-6 with TRBJ1-2; D not resolved. CDR3 length equals 17 residues. Germline CDR1 reads SGHDT; CDR2 reads YYEEEE. V gave up 5 bases and J gave up 4 bases, with 24 bases separating them. The CDR3 is CASSPLKIRLRRYGYTF. The DNA for the CDR3 is TGTGCCAGCAGTCCGCTTAAAATCCGACTCCGACGCTATGGCTACACCTTC.

The chain recombines TRBV6-1 with TRBJ2-1; 10 bases line up with TRBD2. This CDR3 contains 17 residues. Trimming cost V 0 bases and J 6 bases; bases outside gene matches: 8. Germline loops: CDR1 MNHNS, CDR2 SASEGT. DNA for the CDR3: TGTGCCAGCAGTGAAGCGGGTTGGCTAGCGGGGGTCAATGAGCAGTTCTTC. Its translation: CASSEAGWLAGVNEQFF.